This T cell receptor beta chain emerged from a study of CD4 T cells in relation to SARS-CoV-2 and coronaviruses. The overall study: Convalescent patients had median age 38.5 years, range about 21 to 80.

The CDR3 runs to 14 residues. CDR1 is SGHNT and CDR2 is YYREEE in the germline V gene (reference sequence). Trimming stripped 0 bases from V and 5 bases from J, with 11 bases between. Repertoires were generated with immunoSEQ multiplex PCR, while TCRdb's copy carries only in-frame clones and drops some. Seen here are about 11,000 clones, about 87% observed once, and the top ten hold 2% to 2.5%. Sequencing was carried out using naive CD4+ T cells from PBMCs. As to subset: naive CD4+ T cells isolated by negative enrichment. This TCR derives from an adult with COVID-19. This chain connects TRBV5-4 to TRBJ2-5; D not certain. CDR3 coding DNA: TGTGCCAGCAGCTTGGATCTAGTTTCGGAGACCCAGTACTTC. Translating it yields CASSLDLVSETQYF.